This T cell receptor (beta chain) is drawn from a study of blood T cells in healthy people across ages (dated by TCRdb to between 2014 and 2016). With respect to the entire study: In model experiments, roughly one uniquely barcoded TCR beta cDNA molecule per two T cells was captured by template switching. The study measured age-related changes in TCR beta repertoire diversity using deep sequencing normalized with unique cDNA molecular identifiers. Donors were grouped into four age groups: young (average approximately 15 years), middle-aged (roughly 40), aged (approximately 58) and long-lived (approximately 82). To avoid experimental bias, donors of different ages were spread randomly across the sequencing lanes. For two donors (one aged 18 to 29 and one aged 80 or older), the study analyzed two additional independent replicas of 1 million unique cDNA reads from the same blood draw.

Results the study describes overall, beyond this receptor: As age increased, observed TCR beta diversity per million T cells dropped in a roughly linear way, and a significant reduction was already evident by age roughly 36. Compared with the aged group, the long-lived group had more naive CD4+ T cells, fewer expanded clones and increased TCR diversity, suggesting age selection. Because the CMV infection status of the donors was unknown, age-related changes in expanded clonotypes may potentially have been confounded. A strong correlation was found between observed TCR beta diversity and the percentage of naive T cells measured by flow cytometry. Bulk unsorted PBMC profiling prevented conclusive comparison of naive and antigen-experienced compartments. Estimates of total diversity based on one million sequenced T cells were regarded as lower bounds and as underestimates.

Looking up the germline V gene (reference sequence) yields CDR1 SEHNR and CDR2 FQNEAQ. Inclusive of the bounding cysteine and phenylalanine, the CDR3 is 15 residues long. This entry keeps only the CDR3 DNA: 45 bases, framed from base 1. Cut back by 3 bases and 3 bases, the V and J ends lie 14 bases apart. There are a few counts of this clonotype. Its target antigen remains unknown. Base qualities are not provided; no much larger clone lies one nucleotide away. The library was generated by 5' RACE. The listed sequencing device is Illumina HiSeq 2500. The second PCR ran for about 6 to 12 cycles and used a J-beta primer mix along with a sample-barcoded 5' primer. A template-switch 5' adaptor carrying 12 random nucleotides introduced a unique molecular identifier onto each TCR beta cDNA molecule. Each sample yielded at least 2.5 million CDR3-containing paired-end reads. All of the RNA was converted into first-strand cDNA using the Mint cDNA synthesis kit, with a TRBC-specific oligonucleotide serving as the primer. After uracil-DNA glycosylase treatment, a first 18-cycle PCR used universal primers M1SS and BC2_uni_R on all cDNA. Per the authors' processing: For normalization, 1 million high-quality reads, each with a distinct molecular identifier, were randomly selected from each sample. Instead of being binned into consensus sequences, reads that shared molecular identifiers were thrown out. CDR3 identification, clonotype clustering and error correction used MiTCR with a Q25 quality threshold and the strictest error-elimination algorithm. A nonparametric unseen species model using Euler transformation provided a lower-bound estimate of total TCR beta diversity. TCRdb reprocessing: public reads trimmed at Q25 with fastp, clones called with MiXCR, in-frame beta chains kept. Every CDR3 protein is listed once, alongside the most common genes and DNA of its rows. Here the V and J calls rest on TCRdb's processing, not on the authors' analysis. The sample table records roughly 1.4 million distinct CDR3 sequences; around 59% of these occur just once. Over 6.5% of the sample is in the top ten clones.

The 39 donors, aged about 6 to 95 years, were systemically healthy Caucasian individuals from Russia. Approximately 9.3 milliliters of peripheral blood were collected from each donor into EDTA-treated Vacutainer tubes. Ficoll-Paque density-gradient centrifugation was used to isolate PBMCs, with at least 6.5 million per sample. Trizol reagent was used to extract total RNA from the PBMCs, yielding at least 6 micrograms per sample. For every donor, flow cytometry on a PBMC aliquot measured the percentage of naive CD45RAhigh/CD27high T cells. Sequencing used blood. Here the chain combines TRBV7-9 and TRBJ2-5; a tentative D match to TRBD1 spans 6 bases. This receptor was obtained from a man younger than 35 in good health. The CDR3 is CASSFKLRTEETQYF. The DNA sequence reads TGTGCCAGCAGCTTTAAGTTGAGGACAGAAGAGACCCAGTACTTC.